This T cell receptor (beta chain) appears in the sequencing data of a study of neurological immune-mediated disorders. V was clipped by 4 bases and J by 4 bases, with 20 bases between them. The CDR3 loop spans 17 amino acids. The germline V gene encodes CDR1 MNHNS and CDR2 SASEGT. TCRdb re-derived calls from the 5' RACE reads in MiXCR, one entry per CDR3 protein. The top ten hold over 7% of the sample, which has 65,000 to 85,000 distinct CDR3 sequences, approximately 5.8% seen once. This clonotype was detected many times. Stated time point: longitudinal time-point 2. The chain has TRBV6-1 and TRBJ1-5, with D perhaps matching TRBD1 (6 bases). The sequenced material came from PBMCs. This sequence was found in an older woman with multiple sclerosis. The CDR3 sequence: CASSGTDTDLRNQPQHF. The CDR3 region has the DNA TGTGCCAGCAGTGGGACAGACACCGACCTAAGGAATCAGCCCCAGCATTTT.